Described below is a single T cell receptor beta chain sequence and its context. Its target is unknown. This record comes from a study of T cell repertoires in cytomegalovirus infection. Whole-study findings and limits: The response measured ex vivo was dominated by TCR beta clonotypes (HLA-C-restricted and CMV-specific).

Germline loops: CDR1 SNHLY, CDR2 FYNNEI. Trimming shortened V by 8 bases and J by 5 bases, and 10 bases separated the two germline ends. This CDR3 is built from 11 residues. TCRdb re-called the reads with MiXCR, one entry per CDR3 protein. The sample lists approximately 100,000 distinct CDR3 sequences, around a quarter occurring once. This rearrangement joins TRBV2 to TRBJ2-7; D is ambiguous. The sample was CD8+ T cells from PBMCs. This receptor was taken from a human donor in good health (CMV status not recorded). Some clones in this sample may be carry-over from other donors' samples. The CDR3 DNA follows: TGTGCCAGCCAGTGGTCGCACGAGCAGTACTTC. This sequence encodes CASQWSHEQYF. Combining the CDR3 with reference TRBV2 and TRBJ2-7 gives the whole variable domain EPEVTQTPSHQVTQMGQEVILRCVPISNHLYFYWYRQILGQKVEFLVSFYNNEISEKSEIFDDQFSVERPDGSNFTLKIRSTKLEDSAMYFCASQWSHEQYFGPGTRLTVT.